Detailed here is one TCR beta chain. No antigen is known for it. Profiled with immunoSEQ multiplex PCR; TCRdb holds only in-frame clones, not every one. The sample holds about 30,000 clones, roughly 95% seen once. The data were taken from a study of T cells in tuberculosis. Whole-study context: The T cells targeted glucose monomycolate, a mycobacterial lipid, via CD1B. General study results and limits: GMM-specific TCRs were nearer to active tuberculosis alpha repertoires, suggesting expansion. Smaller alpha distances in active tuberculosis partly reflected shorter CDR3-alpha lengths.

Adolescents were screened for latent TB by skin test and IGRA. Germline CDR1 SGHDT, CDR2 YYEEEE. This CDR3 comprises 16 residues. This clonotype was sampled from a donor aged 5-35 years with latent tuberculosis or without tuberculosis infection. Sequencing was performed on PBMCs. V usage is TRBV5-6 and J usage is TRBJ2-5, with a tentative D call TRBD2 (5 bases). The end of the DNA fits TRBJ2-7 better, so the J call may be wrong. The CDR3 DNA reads TGTGCCAGCAGCTTGTGGACTTTCTGGAGCTCCTACGAGCAGTACTTC. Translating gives CASSLWTFWSSYEQYF.